The 24 T cell receptor beta chains listed next were all sequenced from one sample in a study of blood T cell repertoires in COVID-19. Sequencing was performed with immunoSEQ multiplex PCR; in TCRdb, only in-frame clones are kept and a portion is missing. The sample lists roughly 88,000 clones; approximately 90% were seen once. The sequencing input was peripheral blood. The receptors come from a woman in her forties or fifties in a cohort sampled during active COVID-19.

The V gene is TRBV19, the J gene TRBJ2-1, with 7 bases identical to TRBD2. The CDR3 runs 15 residues. After removal of 9 bases from V and 8 bases from J, the junction contained 16 bases not matched to a gene. The germline V gene has CDR1 LNHDA and CDR2 SQIVND (reference sequence). The CDR3 region is CASALGEGKRDEQFF. The CDR3 DNA reads as TGTGCCAGCGCCTTGGGGGAGGGGAAACGCGATGAGCAGTTCTTC.

The rearrangement links TRBV5-1 to TRBJ2-3; TRBD2 matches 12 bases. Per germline, CDR1 SGHRS and CDR2 YFSETQ. With 3 bases clipped from V and 6 bases from J, the junction kept 14 bases outside the gene matches. The CDR3 is made up of 18 amino acids. CDR3 protein: CASSSRLRTSGDHDTQYF. The CDR3, as DNA: TGCGCCAGCAGCTCGCGGCTTAGGACTAGCGGGGATCATGATACGCAGTATTTT. The whole variable domain, remainder taken from reference TRBV5-1 and TRBJ2-3, is KAGVTQTPRYLIKTRGQQVTLSCSPISGHRSVSWYQQTPGQGLQFLFEYFSETQRNKGNFPGRFSGRQFSNSRSEMNVSTLELGDSALYLCASSSRLRTSGDHDTQYFGPGTRLTVL.

The sample holds one count of this clone. The rearrangement links TRBV28 to TRBJ1-1, with 8 positions matching TRBD1. CDR3 length: 14 residues. The V gene's germline CDR1 is MDHEN and CDR2 SYDVKM. With 2 bases clipped from V and 8 bases from J, the junction kept 7 bases outside the gene matches. CDR3 region: CASSLVGQGAEAFF. In DNA form, the CDR3 reads TGTGCCAGCAGTTTAGTGGGGCAGGGGGCAGAAGCTTTCTTT.

The V gene is TRBV28, the J gene TRBJ2-3; 11 bases are a match to TRBD2. CDR3 length: 16 residues. J lost 7 bases, V lost 4 bases, and 10 bases had no gene match. Germline-derived CDR1 and CDR2 are MDHEN and SYDVKM. CDR3 nucleotide sequence: TGTGCCAGCAGTTACACTAGCGGGAGTGCACACTATACGCAGTATTTT. Protein: CASSYTSGSAHYTQYF.

The chain employs TRBV30 and TRBJ2-7, with D perhaps matching TRBD2 (6 bases). With 4 bases removed from V and 0 bases from J, the gap between germline ends came to 16 bases. The length of the CDR3 is 15 residues. Germline assignment: CDR1 GTSNPN and CDR2 SVGIG (reference sequence). The CDR3 nucleotides are TGTGCCTGGACGGGAGCTTTTGGACGCTCCTACGAGCAGTACTTC. It translates to CAWTGAFGRSYEQYF.

V is TRBV19 and J is TRBJ2-7; 7 bases are shared with TRBD2. V lost 5 bases to trimming and J lost 4 bases; unmatched junction nucleotides: 5. The CDR3 is 13 residues long. The germline V gene encodes CDR1 LNHDA and CDR2 SQIVND (reference sequence). CDR3 nucleotides: TGTGCCAGTAGTTCGGGGGGAGCATACGAGCAGTACTTC. The encoded protein is CASSSGGAYEQYF.

The CDR3 DNA is TGTGCCAGCAGCCTGGGACTGGGCTCCTACAATGAGCAGTTCTTC. Its protein is CASSLGLGSYNEQFF. V is TRBV9 and J is TRBJ2-1; a weak D match, TRBD2 (6 bases). Germline CDR1 SGDLS, CDR2 YYNGEE. This CDR3 is built from 15 residues. V was pared by 4 bases and J by 0 bases, with 11 bases between.

The chain combines TRBV28 with TRBJ2-3; 7 positions match TRBD1. Germline CDR1 reads MDHEN; CDR2 reads SYDVKM. Unmatched junction bases numbered 11, after V lost 6 bases and J lost 2 bases. This CDR3 comprises 16 residues. Here the CDR3 reads CASSSGTVRTTDTQYF. The CDR3 nucleotides read TGTGCCAGCAGCTCTGGGACAGTCCGCACCACAGATACGCAGTATTTT.

This chain uses TRBV3-1 (or the pseudogene TRBV3-2) with TRBJ2-6; the match to TRBD1 covers 10 bases. CDR1 is LGHDT, CDR2 YNNKEL, per germline (reference sequence). J lost 2 bases, V lost 4 bases, and 5 bases had no gene match. CDR3 length equals 17 residues. The CDR3 DNA follows: TGTGCCAGCAGCCGCGGGACAGGGGCGGCTGGGGCCAACGTCCTGACTTTC. It yields the protein CASSRGTGAAGANVLTF.

The chain links TRBV14 to TRBJ2-1; D gene ambiguous. Trimming took 4 bases from V and 0 from J, leaving 13 bases between them. Germline CDR1 and CDR2: SGHDN and FVKESK. The CDR3 consists of 16 residues. The DNA for the CDR3 is TGTGCCAGCAGCCGCCGGCCCTGGAGCTCCTACAATGAGCAGTTCTTC. The encoded protein is CASSRRPWSSYNEQFF. Looking up the rest from reference TRBV14 and TRBJ2-1 gives the full variable domain: EAGVTQFPSHSVIEKGQTVTLRCDPISGHDNLYWYRRVMGKEIKFLLHFVKESKQDESGMPNNRFLAERTGGTYSTLKVQPAELEDSGVYFCASSRRPWSSYNEQFFGPGTRLTVL.

In DNA, the CDR3 is TGCGCCAGCAGCCAATTCGACAGGGGGTACGAGCAGTACTTC. Amino acids: CASSQFDRGYEQYF. The chain couples TRBV4-1 to TRBJ2-7; 9 bases map to TRBD1. Germline CDR1 and CDR2: MGHRA and YSYEKL. Losses at the gene ends were 2 bases for V and 4 bases for J; bases not matched to a gene: 3. The CDR3 length is 14 residues.

The J gene is TRBJ2-3, the V gene TRBV11-3; 8 bases line up with TRBD2. Germline trimming cut 0 bases from V and 9 bases from J; bases unmatched to any gene: 11. CDR1 and CDR2 from the germline V gene are SGHNT and YENEEA. The CDR3 loop spans 16 amino acids. The CDR3 nucleotides read TGTGCCAGCAGCTTAGAAATGGCGGGGGGCCAAGGGACGCAGTATTTT. It codes for CASSLEMAGGQGTQYF.

The J gene is TRBJ2-1, the V gene TRBV7-3, with 8 bases fitting TRBD2. CDR1 is SGHTA, CDR2 FQGTGA, per germline. After removal of 2 bases from V and 4 bases from J, the junction contained 19 bases not matched to a gene. CDR3 size: 20 residues. Here the CDR3 reads CASSLLPTLARGGKYNEQFF. DNA of the CDR3: TGTGCCAGCAGCTTATTACCGACCCTAGCTCGGGGGGGCAAGTACAATGAGCAGTTCTTC.

The chain is built from TRBV6-1 and TRBJ2-1; 11 bases align to TRBD2. The CDR3 runs to 15 residues. J was trimmed by 6 bases and V by 2 bases; bases with no gene match: 3. The germline CDR1 and CDR2 sequences are MNHNS and SASEGT. This CDR3 is CASSETGLAGNEQFF. The CDR3 DNA follows: TGTGCCAGCAGTGAAACAGGACTAGCGGGCAATGAGCAGTTCTTC.

The chain links TRBV5-4 to TRBJ2-2; weak D call: TRBD2 (5 bases). V dropped 1 base and J dropped 2 bases, with 9 bases sitting between them. CDR3 length equals 15 residues. CDR1 SGHNT and CDR2 YYREEE come from the germline V gene (reference sequence). This chain's CDR3 is CASSLPGFNTGELFF. The CDR3 nucleotides are TGTGCCAGCAGCTTGCCGGGATTTAACACCGGGGAGCTGTTTTTT.

This clone appeared once. The chain carries TRBV5-5 and TRBJ1-3; the D gene is possibly TRBD1 (5 bases). The CDR3 sequence is 18 residues long. Germline assignment: CDR1 SGHKS and CDR2 YYEKEE (reference sequence). Trimming stripped 2 bases from V and 0 bases from J, with 18 bases between. In nucleotides, the CDR3 is TGTGCCAGCAGCTTTCTCCGGGGGTCAATGGTCTCTGGAAACACCATATATTTT. Translating gives CASSFLRGSMVSGNTIYF.

This chain uses TRBV5-1 with TRBJ1-2; no clear D gene. The CDR3 length is 16 residues. Germline values: CDR1 SGHRS, CDR2 YFSETQ. Trimming left V 3 bases short and J 2 bases short, with 17 bases between. The CDR3 DNA sequence: TGCGCCAGCAGCTCCTACCCCCGGGGAGTGAACTATGGCTACACCTTC. Translation gives CASSSYPRGVNYGYTF.

CDR3 loop: CASSVGAGNSYEQYF. The CDR3 DNA sequence: TGTGCCAGCAGCGTAGGGGCGGGAAACTCCTACGAGCAGTACTTC. The chain joins TRBV9 to TRBJ2-7; D is perhaps TRBD2 (6 bases). This CDR3 has 15 residues. Germline V gene data show CDR1 as SGDLS and CDR2 as YYNGEE. With 0 bases removed from V and 0 bases from J, the gap between germline ends came to 10 bases.

Turning to this clone: An end of the junction differs from the germline gene, which may be a read error. The V and J genes are TRBV7-9 and TRBJ1-2; TRBD1 matches at 11 bases. CDR3 length: 18 amino acids. CDR1 and CDR2 from the germline V gene are SEHNR and FQNEAQ (reference sequence). The CDR3 reads CASSLAIRLTTGTGGSLF. DNA of the CDR3: TGTGCCAGCAGCTTAGCGATCCGGTTAACAACCGGGACAGGGGGAAGTCTCTTC.

This chain uses TRBV3-1 (or the pseudogene TRBV3-2) with TRBJ1-2; D gene uncertain. The V end was cut by 1 base, the J end by 3 bases, with 6 bases between. The CDR3 totals 13 residues. Germline CDR1 and CDR2: LGHDT and YNNKEL (reference sequence). The CDR3 region has the DNA TGTGCCAGCAGCCAAGTTTATTACTATGGCTACACCTTC. It encodes CASSQVYYYGYTF.

This clone has a single count. The V gene is TRBV27, the J gene TRBJ2-2; D may be TRBD2 (5 bases). CDR3 length: 11 residues. Germline lookup yields CDR1 MNHEY and CDR2 SMNVEV (reference sequence). V shed 10 bases and J shed 10 bases, with 13 bases lying between them. The chain's CDR3 is CATPLAEELFF. CDR3 nucleotides: TGTGCCACCCCCCTAGCAGAGGAGCTGTTTTTT.

Written as DNA, the CDR3 is TGTGCCAGTAGATTACAGGGGGCGGCTTCACCCCTCCACTTT. Amino acids: CASRLQGAASPLHF. The J gene is TRBJ1-6, the V gene TRBV19; 9 nucleotides align to TRBD1. The CDR3 is made up of 14 amino acids. CDR1 is LNHDA and CDR2 is SQIVND in the germline V gene (reference sequence). V dropped 6 bases and J dropped 9; count of bases not matched to a gene: 6.

The chain has TRBV7-9 and TRBJ2-7; 14 positions agree with TRBD2. CDR1 and CDR2 (germline): SEHNR, FQNEAQ (reference sequence). The J segment lost 3 bases and the V segment lost 5 bases, leaving 3 bases of the junction unmatched. The CDR3 has 15 residues. The CDR3 DNA is TGTGCCAGCAGCCCCGGACTAGCGGGAGGCTACGAGCAGTACTTC. The encoded protein is CASSPGLAGGYEQYF.

The chain is built from TRBV19 and TRBJ1-5; 7 bases map to TRBD1. The CDR3 is 17 residues long. With 3 bases clipped from V and 2 bases from J, the junction kept 10 bases outside the gene matches. The germline CDR1 and CDR2 sequences are LNHDA and SQIVND (reference sequence). The CDR3 DNA reads TGTGCCAGTAGTATTTTCGCAACAGGGGTCGGCAATCAGCCCCAGCATTTT. Translated, it gives CASSIFATGVGNQPQHF.